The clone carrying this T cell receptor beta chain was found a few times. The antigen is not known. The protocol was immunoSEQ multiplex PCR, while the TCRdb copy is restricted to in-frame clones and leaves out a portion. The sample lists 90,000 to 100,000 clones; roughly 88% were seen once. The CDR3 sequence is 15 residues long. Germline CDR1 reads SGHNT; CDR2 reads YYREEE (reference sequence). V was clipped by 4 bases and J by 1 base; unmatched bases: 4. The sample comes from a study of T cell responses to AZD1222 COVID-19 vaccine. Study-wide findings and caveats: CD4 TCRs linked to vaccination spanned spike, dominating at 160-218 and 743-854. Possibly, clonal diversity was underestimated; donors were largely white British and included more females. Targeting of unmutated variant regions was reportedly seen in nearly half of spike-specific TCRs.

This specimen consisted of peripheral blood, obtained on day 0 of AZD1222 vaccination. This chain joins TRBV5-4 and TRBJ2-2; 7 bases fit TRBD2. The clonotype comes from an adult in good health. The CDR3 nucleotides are TGTGCCAGCAGCCCCGGGGAGGGGAACACCGGGGAGCTGTTTTTT. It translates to CASSPGEGNTGELFF. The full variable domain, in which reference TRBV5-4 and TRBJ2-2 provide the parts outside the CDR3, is ETGVTQSPTHLIKTRGQQVTLRCSSQSGHNTVSWYQQALGQGPQFIFQYYREEENGRGNFPPRFSGLQFPNYSSELNVNALELDDSALYLCASSPGEGNTGELFFGEGSRLTVL.